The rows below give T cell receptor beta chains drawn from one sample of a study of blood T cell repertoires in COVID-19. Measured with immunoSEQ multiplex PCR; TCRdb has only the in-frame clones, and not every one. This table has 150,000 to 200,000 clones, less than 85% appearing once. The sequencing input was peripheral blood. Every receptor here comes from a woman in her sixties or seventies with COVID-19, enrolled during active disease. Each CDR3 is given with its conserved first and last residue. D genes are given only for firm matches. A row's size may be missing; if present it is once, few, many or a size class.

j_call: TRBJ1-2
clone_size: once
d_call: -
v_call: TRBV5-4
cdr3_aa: CASSSTRRGYTF
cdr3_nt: TGTGCCAGCAGCTCGACACGTCGGGGCTACACCTTC

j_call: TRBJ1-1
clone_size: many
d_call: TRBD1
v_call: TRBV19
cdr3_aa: CASSPRQGWTEAFF
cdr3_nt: TGTGCCAGTAGTCCTCGACAGGGGTGGACTGAAGCTTTCTTT

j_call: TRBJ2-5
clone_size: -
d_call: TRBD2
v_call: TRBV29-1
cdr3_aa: CSGSYGPGGTQYF
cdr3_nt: TGCAGTGGCTCTTATGGGCCGGGAGGGACCCAGTACTTC

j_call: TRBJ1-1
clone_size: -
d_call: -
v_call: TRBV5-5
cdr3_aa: CASSLDGGRRTEAFF
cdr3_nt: TGTGCCAGCAGCTTGGACGGGGGAAGGAGAACTGAAGCTTTCTTT

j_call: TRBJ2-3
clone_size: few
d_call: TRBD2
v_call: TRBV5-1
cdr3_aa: CASSHTGTSGRGNTDTQYF
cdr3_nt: TGCGCCAGCAGCCACACCGGGACTAGCGGGAGAGGAAACACAGATACGCAGTATTTT

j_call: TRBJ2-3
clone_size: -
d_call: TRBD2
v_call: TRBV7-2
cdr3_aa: CASSVRPSGSADTQYF
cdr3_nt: TGTGCCAGCAGCGTAAGACCTAGCGGAAGTGCAGATACGCAGTATTTT

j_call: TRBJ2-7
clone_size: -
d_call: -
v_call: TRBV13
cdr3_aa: CASRSTGIYEQYF
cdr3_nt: TGTGCCAGCAGGTCAACAGGGATCTACGAGCAGTACTTC

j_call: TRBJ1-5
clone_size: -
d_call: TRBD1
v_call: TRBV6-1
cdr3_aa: CASSEAGQPKQPQHF
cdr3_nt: TGTGCCAGCAGTGAAGCGGGACAGCCCAAGCAGCCCCAGCATTTT

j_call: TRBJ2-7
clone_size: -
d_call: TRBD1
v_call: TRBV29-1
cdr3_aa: CSVQGVSEQYF
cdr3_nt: TGCAGCGTGCAGGGGGTTAGCGAGCAGTACTTC

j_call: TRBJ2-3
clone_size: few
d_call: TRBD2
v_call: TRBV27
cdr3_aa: CASSLSGPSGSVNTQYF
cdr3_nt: TGTGCCAGCAGTCTCTCTGGCCCTAGCGGGAGTGTGAATACGCAGTATTTT

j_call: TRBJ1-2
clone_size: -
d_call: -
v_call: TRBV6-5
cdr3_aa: CASLGVRYGYTF
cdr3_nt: TGTGCCAGCTTGGGAGTACGATATGGCTACACCTTC

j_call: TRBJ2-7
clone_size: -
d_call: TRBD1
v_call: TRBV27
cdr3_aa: CASSLGTVNYEQYF
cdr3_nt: TGTGCCAGCAGTCTCGGGACAGTTAACTACGAGCAGTACTTC

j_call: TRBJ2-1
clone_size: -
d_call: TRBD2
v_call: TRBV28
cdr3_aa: CASSSGTDRLADSINEQFF
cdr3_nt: TGTGCCAGCAGTAGTGGCACGGACCGTCTAGCGGATTCAATCAATGAGCAGTTCTTC

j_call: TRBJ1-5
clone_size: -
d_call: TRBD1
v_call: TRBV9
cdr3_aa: CASSPGQDGQPQHF
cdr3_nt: TGTGCCAGCAGCCCGGGACAGGATGGTCAGCCCCAGCATTTT

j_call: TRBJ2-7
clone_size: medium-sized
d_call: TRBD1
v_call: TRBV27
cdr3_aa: CASRTGVSEQYF
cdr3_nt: TGTGCCAGCAGAACAGGGGTGAGCGAGCAGTACTTC

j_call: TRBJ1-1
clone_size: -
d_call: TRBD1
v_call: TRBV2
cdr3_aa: CASSTHRGAEAFF
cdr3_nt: TGTGCCAGCAGTACACACAGGGGGGCTGAAGCTTTCTTT

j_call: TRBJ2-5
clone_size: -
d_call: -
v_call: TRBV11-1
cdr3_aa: CASSSVGTQYF
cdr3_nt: TGTGCCAGCAGCTCAGTTGGGACCCAGTACTTC

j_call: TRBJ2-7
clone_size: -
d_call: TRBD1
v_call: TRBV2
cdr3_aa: CASNGGDRVDEQYF
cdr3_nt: TGTGCCAGCAACGGTGGGGACAGGGTCGACGAGCAGTACTTC

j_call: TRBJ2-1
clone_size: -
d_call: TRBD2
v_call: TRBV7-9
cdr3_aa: CASSLATSGTPYNEQFF
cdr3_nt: TGTGCCAGCAGCTTAGCGACTAGCGGGACCCCCTACAATGAGCAGTTCTTC

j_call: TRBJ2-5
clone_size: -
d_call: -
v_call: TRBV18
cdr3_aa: CASSVTTGRETQYF
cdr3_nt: TGTGCCAGCTCAGTCACTACGGGGAGGGAGACCCAGTACTTC

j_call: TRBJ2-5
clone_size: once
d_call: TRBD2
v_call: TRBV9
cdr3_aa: CASSVAGTSQETQYF
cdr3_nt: TGTGCCAGCAGCGTAGCCGGGACTAGCCAAGAGACCCAGTACTTC

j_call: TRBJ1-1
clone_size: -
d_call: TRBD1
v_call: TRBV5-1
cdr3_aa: CASSLVGQGGDTEAFF
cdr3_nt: TGCGCCAGCAGCTTGGTTGGACAGGGCGGGGACACTGAAGCTTTCTTT

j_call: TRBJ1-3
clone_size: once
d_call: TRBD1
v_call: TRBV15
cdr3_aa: CATSRVGAVGRDRAGNTIYF
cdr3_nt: TGTGCCACCAGCAGAGTGGGTGCCGTGGGGAGAGACAGGGCTGGAAACACCATATATTTT

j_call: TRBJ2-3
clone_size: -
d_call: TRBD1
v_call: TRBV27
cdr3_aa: CASSLSGRGTDTQYF
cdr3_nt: TGTGCCAGCAGTTTATCGGGCAGGGGGACAGATACGCAGTATTTT

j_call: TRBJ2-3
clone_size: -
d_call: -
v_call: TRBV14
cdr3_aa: CASSLGLLTDTQYF
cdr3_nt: TGTGCCAGCAGCCTAGGACTCCTCACAGATACGCAGTATTTT

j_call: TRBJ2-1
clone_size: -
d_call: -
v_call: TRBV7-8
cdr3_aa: CASSMDTRSYNEQFF
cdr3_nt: TGTGCCAGCAGCATGGACACCCGCTCCTACAATGAGCAGTTCTTC

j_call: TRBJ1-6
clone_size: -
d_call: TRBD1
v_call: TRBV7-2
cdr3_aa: CASSSRDRDYSYNSPLHF
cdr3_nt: TGTGCCAGCAGCTCCCGGGACAGGGATTACTCCTATAATTCACCCCTCCACTTT

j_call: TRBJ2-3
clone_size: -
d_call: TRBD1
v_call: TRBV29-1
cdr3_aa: CSVELRDRGPHTQYF
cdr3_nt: TGCAGCGTTGAACTCCGGGACAGGGGGCCCCATACGCAGTATTTT

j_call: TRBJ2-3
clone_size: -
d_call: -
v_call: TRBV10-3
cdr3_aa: CAISGTIGTDTQYF
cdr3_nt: TGTGCCATCAGTGGGACAATAGGCACAGATACGCAGTATTTT

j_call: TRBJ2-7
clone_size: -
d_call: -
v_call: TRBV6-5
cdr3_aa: CASSYGGTKDEQYF
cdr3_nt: TGTGCCAGCAGTTACGGGGGGACGAAGGACGAGCAGTACTTC

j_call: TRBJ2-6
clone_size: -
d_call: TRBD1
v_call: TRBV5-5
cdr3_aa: CASSSPGQGADGANVLTF
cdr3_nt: TGTGCCAGCAGCTCTCCGGGACAGGGGGCAGATGGGGCCAACGTCCTGACTTTC

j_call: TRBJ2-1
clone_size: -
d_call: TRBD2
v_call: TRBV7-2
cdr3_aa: CASSLVSGGAYNEQFF
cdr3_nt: TGTGCCAGCAGCTTAGTTAGCGGGGGGGCCTACAATGAGCAGTTCTTC

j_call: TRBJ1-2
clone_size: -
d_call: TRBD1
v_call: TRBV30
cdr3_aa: CAWSGTGEGRYTF
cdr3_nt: TGTGCCTGGAGTGGGACAGGAGAGGGCCGCTACACCTTC

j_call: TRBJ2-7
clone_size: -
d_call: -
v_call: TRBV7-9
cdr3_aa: CATSPTPSSYEQYF
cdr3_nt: TGTGCCACCTCCCCCACACCAAGCTCCTACGAGCAGTACTTC

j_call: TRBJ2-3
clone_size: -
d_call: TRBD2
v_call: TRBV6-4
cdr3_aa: CASSTSGGSTDTQYF
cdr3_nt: TGTGCCAGCAGTACCAGCGGGGGTAGCACAGATACGCAGTATTTT

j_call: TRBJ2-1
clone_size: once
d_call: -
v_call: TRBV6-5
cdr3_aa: CASLTSLNDNEQFF
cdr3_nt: TGTGCCAGCTTAACTAGCCTCAATGACAATGAGCAGTTCTTC

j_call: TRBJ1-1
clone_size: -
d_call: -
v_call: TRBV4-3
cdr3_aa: CASSQEGHTEAFF
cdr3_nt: TGCGCCAGCAGCCAAGAGGGCCACACTGAAGCTTTCTTT

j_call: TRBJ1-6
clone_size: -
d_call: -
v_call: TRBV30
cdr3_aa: CAWGTFPLGAGSPLHF
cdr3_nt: TGTGCCTGGGGAACTTTTCCCTTGGGGGCCGGGTCACCCCTCCACTTT

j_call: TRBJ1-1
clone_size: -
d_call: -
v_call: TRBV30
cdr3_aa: CAWSVPGAEAFF
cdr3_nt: TGTGCCTGGAGTGTACCGGGTGCTGAAGCTTTCTTT

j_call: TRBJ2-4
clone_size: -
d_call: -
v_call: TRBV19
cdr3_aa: CASSRGTALAKNIQYF
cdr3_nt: TGTGCCAGTAGTAGAGGGACTGCACTAGCCAAAAACATTCAGTACTTC

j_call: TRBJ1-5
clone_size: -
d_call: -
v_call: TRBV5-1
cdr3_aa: CASRANSNQPQHF
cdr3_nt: TGCGCCAGCAGAGCTAACAGCAATCAGCCCCAGCATTTT

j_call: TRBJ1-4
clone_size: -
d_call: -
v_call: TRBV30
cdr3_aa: CAWRVVDSYGTNEKLFF
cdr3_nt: TGTGCCTGGAGGGTCGTCGACAGCTACGGAACTAATGAAAAACTGTTTTTT

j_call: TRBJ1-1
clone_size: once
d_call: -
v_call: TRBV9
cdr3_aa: CASSKGQLNTEAFF
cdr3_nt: TGTGCCAGCAGCAAAGGACAGCTGAACACTGAAGCTTTCTTT

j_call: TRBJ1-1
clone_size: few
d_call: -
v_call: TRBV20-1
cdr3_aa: CSASDGGSSIEAFF
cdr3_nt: TGCAGTGCTAGTGACGGGGGATCAAGTATTGAAGCTTTCTTT

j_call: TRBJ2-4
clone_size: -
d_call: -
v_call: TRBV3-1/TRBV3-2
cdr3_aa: CASGLEAKNIQYF
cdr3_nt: TGTGCCAGCGGGCTTGAAGCCAAAAACATTCAGTACTTC

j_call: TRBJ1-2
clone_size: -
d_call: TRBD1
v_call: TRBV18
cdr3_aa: CASSPGGTGPGYTF
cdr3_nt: TGTGCCAGCTCACCTGGAGGGACAGGGCCTGGCTACACCTTC

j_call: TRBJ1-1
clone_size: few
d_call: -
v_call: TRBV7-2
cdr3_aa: CASSLAMQGYAEAFF
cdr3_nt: TGTGCCAGCAGCTTAGCGATGCAGGGCTATGCTGAAGCTTTCTTT

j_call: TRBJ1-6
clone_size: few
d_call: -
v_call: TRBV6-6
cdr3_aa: CASSRRDGDSPLHF
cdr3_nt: TGTGCCAGCAGCCGGAGGGACGGGGATTCACCCCTCCACTTT

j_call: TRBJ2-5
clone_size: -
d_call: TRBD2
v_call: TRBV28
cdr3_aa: CATQGSGGSRETQYF
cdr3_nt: TGTGCCACCCAGGGGAGCGGGGGATCCCGGGAGACCCAGTACTTC

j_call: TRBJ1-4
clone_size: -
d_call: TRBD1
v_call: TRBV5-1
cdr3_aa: CASSLDRGVTNEKLFF
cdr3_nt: TGCGCCAGCAGCTTAGACAGGGGAGTAACTAATGAAAAACTGTTTTTT

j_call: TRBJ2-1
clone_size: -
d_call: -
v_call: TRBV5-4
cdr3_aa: CASSHPMTGGSQPEQFF
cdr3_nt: TGTGCCAGCAGCCACCCTATGACCGGGGGTAGCCAGCCTGAGCAGTTCTTC

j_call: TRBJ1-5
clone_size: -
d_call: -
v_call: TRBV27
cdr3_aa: CASSYLPRGGSNQPQHF
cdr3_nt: TGTGCCAGCAGTTACCTCCCCCGCGGGGGAAGCAATCAGCCCCAGCATTTT

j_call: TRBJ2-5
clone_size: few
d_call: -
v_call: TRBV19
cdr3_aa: CASSYREGETQYF
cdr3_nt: TGTGCCAGTAGTTACAGGGAGGGAGAGACCCAGTACTTC